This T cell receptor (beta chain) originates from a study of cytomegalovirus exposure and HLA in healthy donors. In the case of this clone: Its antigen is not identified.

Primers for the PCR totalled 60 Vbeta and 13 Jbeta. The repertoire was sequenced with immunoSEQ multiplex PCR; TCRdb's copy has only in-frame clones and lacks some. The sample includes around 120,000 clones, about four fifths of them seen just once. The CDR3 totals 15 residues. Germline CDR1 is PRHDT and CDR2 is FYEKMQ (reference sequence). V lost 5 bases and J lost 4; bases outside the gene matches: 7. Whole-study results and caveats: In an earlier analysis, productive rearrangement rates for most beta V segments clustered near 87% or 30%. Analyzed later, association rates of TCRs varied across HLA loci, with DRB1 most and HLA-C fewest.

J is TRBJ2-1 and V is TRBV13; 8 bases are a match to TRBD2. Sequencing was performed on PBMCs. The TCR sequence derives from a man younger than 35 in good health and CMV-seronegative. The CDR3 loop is CASSHGTRPYNEQFF. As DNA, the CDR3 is TGTGCCAGCAGCCACGGGACTAGGCCTTACAATGAGCAGTTCTTC.